This TCR beta chain was sequenced for a study of blood T cell repertoires in COVID-19. Whole-study context: The analysed material was cDNA or gDNA that came from T cells, B-cell-depleted T cells, or PBMCs.

V was shortened by 2 bases and J by 4 bases, with 11 bases between the two germline ends. There are 14 residues in the CDR3. CDR1 ENHRY and CDR2 SYGVKD come from the germline V gene. This clone was observed once. Seattle patients were enrolled during active infection and followed longitudinally. As handled by the study authors: Using reference gene primer amplification, nucleated cell counts were estimated. Assay used: immunoSEQ multiplex PCR; TCRdb lists only in-frame clones, some missing. For V, J and clone size, that table is used; D and trimming come from the DNA. Counted here are more than 300,000 clones, 85% to 90% occurring once; the ten biggest clones make up 6% to 8%.

The chain links TRBV10-3 to TRBJ1-2; possible D gene TRBD1, 6 bases. Sequenced: peripheral blood. This clonotype originated in a woman between 70 and 85 years old with COVID-19, enrolled during active disease. The CDR3 here is CAISETGQTYGYTF. In DNA, the CDR3 is TGTGCCATCAGTGAGACGGGACAAACCTATGGCTACACCTTC.